The 32 T cell receptor beta chains given below trace back to one sample, sequenced in a study of graft-versus-host responses after intestinal transplantation. Here immunoSEQ multiplex PCR was the method, and the copy in TCRdb shows in-frame clones only, minus some. Of about 130,000 clones in the sample, 80% to 95% were seen once. What these receptors recognize is not known. The material sequenced was unstimulated CD4+ T cells sorted from spleen or lymph node cells, taken before intestinal transplant. These receptors originate from a human donor who received an intestinal transplant.

This clone occurred once. The rearrangement links TRBV27 to TRBJ2-7; TRBD2 matches 8 bases. V trimming: 5 bases; J trimming: 4 bases; junction bases outside the gene matches: 10. CDR1 is MNHEY, CDR2 SMNVEV, per germline (reference sequence). The CDR3 length is 15 residues. CDR3 DNA: TGTGCCAGCAGTGCGCTACCCAGCGGGAGATACGAGCAGTACTTC. Amino acids: CASSALPSGRYEQYF.

The rearrangement links TRBV9 to TRBJ2-3; D remains ambiguous. The germline V and J ends were trimmed by 0 bases and 5 bases, with 4 bases remaining between them. The CDR3 runs to 12 residues. The germline V gene encodes CDR1 SGDLS and CDR2 YYNGEE. The CDR3, as DNA: TGTGCCAGCAGCGTAGGTAAAGATACGCAGTATTTT. Its translation is CASSVGKDTQYF. Complete variable domain (other parts from reference TRBV9 and TRBJ2-3): DSGVTQTPKHLITATGQRVTLRCSPRSGDLSVYWYQQSLDQGLQFLIQYYNGEERAKGNILERFSAQQFPDLHSELNLSSLELGDSALYFCASSVGKDTQYFGPGTRLTVL.

The genes are TRBV7-3 and TRBJ2-1, with TRBD1 matching over 9 bases. The CDR3 loop spans 16 amino acids. Per the germline V gene, CDR1 is SGHTA and CDR2 is FQGTGA. The ends lost 5 bases at V and 6 bases at J; junction bases unmatched: 11. The CDR3 nucleotides are TGTGCCAGCAGCCCGGCCGGGACAGGGTACCCCAATGAGCAGTTCTTC. Translated, it gives CASSPAGTGYPNEQFF.

The chain carries TRBV4-1 and TRBJ2-5; D is ambiguous. The last part of the DNA fits TRBJ2-7 better; the J call may be wrong. The length of the CDR3 is 17 residues. Germline lookup yields CDR1 MGHRA and CDR2 YSYEKL. The CDR3 DNA follows: TGCGCCAGCAGCCAAGATGGCGATAGCTCGAGCTCCTACGAGCAGTACTTC. Translating it yields CASSQDGDSSSSYEQYF.

The rearrangement uses TRBV30 and TRBJ2-3; 10 bases are a match to TRBD2. This CDR3 has 15 residues. Germline V gene sequence: CDR1 GTSNPN, CDR2 SVGIG (reference sequence). Unmatched junction bases numbered 6, after V lost 3 bases and J lost 3 bases. The CDR3 region has the DNA TGTGCCTGGAGCACCTCGGGACTAGCGACAGATACGCAGTATTTT. Translated: CAWSTSGLATDTQYF. Supplemented by reference TRBV30 and TRBJ2-3, the full variable domain reads SQTIHQWPATLVQPVGSPLSLECTVEGTSNPNLYWYRQAAGRGLQLLFYSVGIGQISSEVPQNLSASRPQDRQFILSSKKLLLSDSGFYLCAWSTSGLATDTQYFGPGTRLTVL.

The rearrangement links TRBV30 to TRBJ2-6; TRBD1 aligns across 7 bases. This CDR3 region has 15 residues. After removal of 4 bases from V and 12 bases from J, the junction contained 15 bases not matched to a gene. Per germline, CDR1 GTSNPN and CDR2 SVGIG (reference sequence). CDR3 sequence (DNA): TGTGCCTGGAATGGGGGTGAACGGGGACAGACCGTCCTGACTTTC. Translation: CAWNGGERGQTVLTF.

The chain is built from TRBV7-2 and TRBJ2-7; 7 nucleotides agree with TRBD2. Trimming removed 0 bases from V and 3 bases from J; junction bases left unmatched: 5. This CDR3 spans 15 amino acids. The germline CDR1 and CDR2 sequences are SGHTA and FQGNSA. CDR3 DNA sequence: TGTGCCAGCAGCTTAGCCGGGACTAATAACTACGAGCAGTACTTC. It yields the protein CASSLAGTNNYEQYF.

This sequence joins TRBV7-8 and TRBJ2-5, with 12 bases aligning to TRBD2. This CDR3 region has 17 residues. With V trimmed by 1 base and J by 5 bases, 8 bases remained unmatched. Per the germline V gene, CDR1 is SGHVS and CDR2 is FQNEAQ. CDR3: CASSLGLAGGQRETQYF. The CDR3 DNA reads as TGTGCCAGCAGCTTAGGTCTAGCGGGAGGGCAGAGGGAGACCCAGTACTTC.

The rearrangement links TRBV18 to TRBJ2-7; a possible D gene is TRBD2 (5 bases). This CDR3 spans 15 amino acids. V was clipped by 2 bases and J by 3 bases, with 14 bases between them. Germline-derived CDR1 and CDR2 are KGHSH and LQKENI. CDR3 in amino acids: CASSPIPGGDYEQYF. CDR3 nucleotide sequence: TGTGCCAGCTCACCAATCCCCGGAGGCGACTACGAGCAGTACTTC.

V and J are TRBV5-1 and TRBJ2-2; 12 nucleotides match TRBD2. With 4 bases clipped from V and 3 bases from J, the junction kept 7 bases outside the gene matches. Per germline, CDR1 SGHRS and CDR2 YFSETQ. The length of the CDR3 is 17 residues. CDR3 sequence reads: CASSPLRLAGDTGELFF. CDR3 nucleotide sequence: TGCGCCAGCAGCCCGTTGAGACTAGCGGGAGACACCGGGGAGCTGTTTTTT.

This chain links TRBV7-2 with TRBJ1-2; possible D gene TRBD1, 5 bases. Per the germline V gene, CDR1 is SGHTA and CDR2 is FQGNSA. The CDR3 contains 14 residues. V was cut by 5 bases and J by 2 bases, with 12 bases left in between. CDR3 sequence: CASSTRTLNYGYTF. As DNA, the CDR3 is TGTGCCAGCAGCACCCGGACACTGAACTATGGCTACACCTTC.

This clone was seen only a few times. Here the CDR3 DNA reads TGTGCCAGCAGTCCCTCTCGGGGGAGTAATGAAAAACTGTTTTTT. This translates into CASSPSRGSNEKLFF. The chain recombines TRBV6-1 with TRBJ1-4; weak D call: TRBD1 (5 bases). CDR3 length: 15 residues. From germline, CDR1 is MNHNS and CDR2 SASEGT. V was pared by 5 bases and J by 4 bases, with 14 bases between.

This sequence joins TRBV19 and TRBJ2-6; unclear D gene. CDR1 and CDR2 (germline): LNHDA, SQIVND (reference sequence). Trimming removed 7 bases from V and 0 bases from J, with 10 bases in between. The CDR3 loop spans 15 amino acids. The CDR3 bases are TGTGCCAGTAATCGGTTAAGCTCTGGGGCCAACGTCCTGACTTTC. As protein: CASNRLSSGANVLTF.

This chain joins TRBV5-1 and TRBJ2-1; the D gene is possibly TRBD1 (7 bases). CDR1 and CDR2 (germline): SGHRS, YFSETQ. The CDR3 consists of 16 residues. V was pared by 4 bases and J by 5 bases, with 19 bases between. This CDR3 reads CASSNWRDRSNNEQFF. Written as DNA, the CDR3 is TGCGCCAGCAGCAATTGGCGGGACAGATCTAACAATGAGCAGTTCTTC.

The genes are TRBV6-5 and TRBJ1-1, with D hard to call. The germline gives CDR1 MNHEY, CDR2 SVGAGI. CDR3 length: 13 amino acids. Trimming left V 6 bases short and J 5 bases short, with 13 bases between. CDR3 DNA sequence: TGTGCCAGCAGGCCGGGATCAAAGACTGAAGCTTTCTTT. As protein: CASRPGSKTEAFF.

The CDR3 DNA reads as TGTGCCAGCAGCGTAGATTTTGGGACTAGCGGGCGCGAGCAGTACTTC. Encoded protein: CASSVDFGTSGREQYF. The V and J genes are TRBV9 and TRBJ2-7; TRBD2 matches 12 bases. The CDR3 consists of 16 residues. The ends lost 0 bases at V and 6 bases at J; junction bases unmatched: 7. Germline V CDR1 and CDR2: SGDLS, YYNGEE.

This chain joins TRBV6-1 and TRBJ1-5; D ambiguous. Germline loops: CDR1 MNHNS, CDR2 SASEGT. Trimming took 6 bases from V and 2 from J, leaving 11 bases between them. The CDR3 extends over 14 amino acids. The DNA of the CDR3 is TGTGCCAGCAGCCGCGCCGCGGGCAATCAGCCCCAGCATTTT. Translating gives CASSRAAGNQPQHF.

The V and J genes are TRBV11-1 and TRBJ2-7; 10 bases are a match to TRBD2. Trimming cost V 4 bases and J 3 bases; bases outside gene matches: 9. The CDR3 loop spans 16 amino acids. The V gene's germline CDR1 is SGHAT and CDR2 FQDESV (reference sequence). The CDR3 region has the DNA TGTGCCAGCAGCTCAGGGCAAGGGACTAGCGTCTACGAGCAGTACTTC. As protein: CASSSGQGTSVYEQYF.

This chain links TRBV28 with TRBJ1-2; D gene uncertain. CDR3 length: 12 residues. Germline assignment: CDR1 MDHEN and CDR2 SYDVKM. V lost 8 bases to trimming and J lost 6 bases, with 13 bases between them. CDR3 region: CASSALFDGYTF. The CDR3 DNA is TGTGCCAGCTCGGCCCTTTTCGATGGCTACACCTTC.

The genes are TRBV11-2 and TRBJ2-7; D is perhaps TRBD1 or TRBD2 (5 bases each). The V gene's germline CDR1 is SGHAT and CDR2 FQNNGV. The CDR3 consists of 14 residues. V was pared by 1 base and J by 2 bases, with 9 bases between. The CDR3 region has the DNA TGTGCCAGCAGCTTAGGGGACGGACCCTACGAGCAGTACTTC. This gives the protein CASSLGDGPYEQYF.

The rearrangement uses TRBV28 and TRBJ2-2; D tentatively fits TRBD1 or TRBD2 (5 bases each). Germline V CDR1 and CDR2: MDHEN, SYDVKM. Trimming took 1 base from V and 4 from J, leaving 10 bases between them. The CDR3 is 15 amino acids. The CDR3: CASSLLRGPTGELFF. The DNA for the CDR3 is TGTGCCAGCAGTTTATTGAGGGGCCCCACCGGGGAGCTGTTTTTT.

This clone came up a few times. V is TRBV5-6 and J is TRBJ2-5; 12 bases line up with TRBD2. This CDR3 is built from 17 residues. V shed 0 bases and J 2 bases; nucleotides not matched to a gene: 5. CDR1 is SGHDT, CDR2 YYEEEE, per germline. The CDR3 nucleotides read TGTGCCAGCAGCTTGGCCCTAGCGGGAGGGATTCAAGAGACCCAGTACTTC. Amino acids: CASSLALAGGIQETQYF.

This clone was found once. The J gene is TRBJ1-6, the V gene TRBV6-6; D not resolved. CDR1 MNHNY and CDR2 SVGAGI come from the germline V gene (reference sequence). The CDR3 length is 9 residues. The germline V and J ends were trimmed by 6 bases and 13 bases, with 4 bases remaining between them. CDR3 sequence: CASSPPLHF. The CDR3 nucleotides read TGTGCCAGCAGCCCTCCCCTCCACTTT.

This clone was seen just once. The J gene is TRBJ1-5, the V gene TRBV28; TRBD1 agrees at 9 bases. The CDR3 spans 15 residues. The junction had 4 bases not matched to a gene; V was cut back by 4 bases and J by 3 bases. Germline values: CDR1 MDHEN, CDR2 SYDVKM. CDR3 nucleotide sequence: TGTGCCAGCAGTTCGGGACAGGGAAACAATCAGCCCCAGCATTTT. Translation gives CASSSGQGNNQPQHF.

The genes are TRBV30 and TRBJ2-1; D remains unclear. The germline V and J ends were trimmed by 6 bases and 0 bases, with 12 bases remaining between them. Germline V gene lookup returns CDR1 GTSNPN and CDR2 SVGIG (reference sequence). The CDR3 runs to 14 residues. This CDR3 reads CACSWLHSYNEQFF. The CDR3 DNA follows: TGTGCCTGCTCGTGGCTGCACTCCTACAATGAGCAGTTCTTC. Using reference TRBV30 and TRBJ2-1 for the parts outside the CDR3, the full variable domain is SQTIHQWPATLVQPVGSPLSLECTVEGTSNPNLYWYRQAAGRGLQLLFYSVGIGQISSEVPQNLSASRPQDRQFILSSKKLLLSDSGFYLCACSWLHSYNEQFFGPGTRLTVL.

This chain connects TRBV6-1 to TRBJ2-7; D is unresolved. Germline loops: CDR1 MNHNS, CDR2 SASEGT. The CDR3 contains 12 residues. Trimming cost V 5 bases and J 4 bases, with 9 bases left between them. CDR3 loop: CASSSDLYEQYF. The CDR3 nucleotides are TGTGCCAGCAGTTCAGACTTATACGAGCAGTACTTC.

This chain joins TRBV5-6 and TRBJ2-1, with D perhaps TRBD1 (6 bases). Germline values: CDR1 SGHDT, CDR2 YYEEEE. Trimming took 3 bases from V and 4 from J, leaving 17 bases between them. The CDR3 runs 16 residues. CDR3 protein: CASSSYRDTVYNEQFF. CDR3 in DNA: TGTGCCAGCAGCTCCTACCGGGACACGGTTTACAATGAGCAGTTCTTC.

This chain connects TRBV5-5 to TRBJ2-3, with TRBD2 matching over 12 bases. The CDR3 spans 16 residues. Per the germline V gene, CDR1 is SGHKS and CDR2 is YYEKEE (reference sequence). After removal of 0 bases from V and 3 bases from J, the junction contained 2 bases not matched to a gene. This chain's CDR3 is CASSLGLAGVTDTQYF. Here the CDR3 DNA reads TGTGCCAGCAGCTTGGGACTAGCGGGGGTAACAGATACGCAGTATTTT.

The chain uses TRBV5-1 and TRBJ2-7; D might be TRBD1 or TRBD2, each matching 6 bases. This CDR3 contains 14 residues. The V end was cut by 4 bases, the J end by 3 bases, with 14 bases between. Germline V gene data show CDR1 as SGHRS and CDR2 as YFSETQ. CDR3 bases: TGCGCCAGCAGCGGCCCGGGGGCCTACTACGAGCAGTACTTC. Amino acid sequence: CASSGPGAYYEQYF.

The chain links TRBV7-3 to TRBJ2-1; D may be TRBD2 (5 bases). V lost 1 base and J lost 3, with 16 bases in between. The CDR3 spans 17 residues. The germline V gene has CDR1 SGHTA and CDR2 FQGTGA. The CDR3 DNA is TGTGCCAGCAGCTTAAACCCCACGGGGAGCCACTACAATGAGCAGTTCTTC. Its translation is CASSLNPTGSHYNEQFF.

The rearrangement links TRBV4-1 to TRBJ2-3, with D possibly matching TRBD2 (6 bases). Per the germline V gene, CDR1 is MGHRA and CDR2 is YSYEKL. The CDR3 contains 20 residues. V was cut by 4 bases and J by 0 bases, with 26 bases left in between. Written as DNA, the CDR3 is TGCGCCAGCAGCCTTCGACCCCCGGGACTCTTTAGACCTAGCACAGATACGCAGTATTTT. Its translation is CASSLRPPGLFRPSTDTQYF.

The CDR3 bases are TGCGCCAGCAGCTTGGCGGCTCGCTCCTACGAGCAGTACTTC. Translating it yields CASSLAARSYEQYF. The J gene is TRBJ2-7, the V gene TRBV5-1, with D unresolved. Germline V gene data show CDR1 as SGHRS and CDR2 as YFSETQ. Trimming shortened V by 0 bases and J by 0 bases, and 7 bases separated the two germline ends. The CDR3 is 14 amino acids.